The 24 T cell receptor beta chains reported below all come from one sample, sequenced in a study of blood T cell repertoires in COVID-19. The assay was immunoSEQ multiplex PCR, and TCRdb's table has in-frame clones only and misses some. The repertoire holds 75,000 to 80,000 clones, with about 90% as singletons. Sequencing was performed on peripheral blood. These receptor sequences come from a human donor in a cohort sampled during active COVID-19.

The chain links TRBV15 to TRBJ2-4; D possibly corresponds to TRBD2 (6 bases). The CDR3 loop spans 16 amino acids. Between the trimmed V and J ends, which lost 4 bases and 3 bases, there was a span of 16 bases. Germline values: CDR1 LNHNV, CDR2 YYDKDF (reference sequence). The CDR3 DNA follows: TGTGCCACCAGCATGGGGGGTATCTTGGGCAAAAACATTCAGTACTTC. Its translation is CATSMGGILGKNIQYF.

The V gene is TRBV9, the J gene TRBJ2-3; 7 bases match TRBD2. Germline V gene lookup returns CDR1 SGDLS and CDR2 YYNGEE. Losses at the gene ends were 4 bases for V and 3 bases for J; bases not matched to a gene: 11. The CDR3 covers 16 residues. CDR3 amino acids: CASSPSWGGFTDTQYF. CDR3 in DNA: TGTGCCAGCAGCCCTTCTTGGGGGGGATTTACAGATACGCAGTATTTT. Full variable domain (rest looked up from reference TRBV9 and TRBJ2-3): DSGVTQTPKHLITATGQRVTLRCSPRSGDLSVYWYQQSLDQGLQFLIQYYNGEERAKGNILERFSAQQFPDLHSELNLSSLELGDSALYFCASSPSWGGFTDTQYFGPGTRLTVL.

The chain joins TRBV10-3 to TRBJ2-5; 11 bases map to TRBD1. V trimming: 6 bases; J trimming: 4 bases; junction bases outside the gene matches: 1. The CDR3 extends over 13 amino acids. Germline CDR1 is ENHRY and CDR2 is SYGVKD. For the CDR3, the DNA is TGTGCCATCAGGGACAGGGGGCGAGAGACCCAGTACTTC. This codes for CAIRDRGRETQYF.

CDR3 loop: CASSDQTGGDTQYF. The CDR3 nucleotides are TGCGCCAGCAGTGATCAGACAGGGGGAGATACGCAGTATTTT. This chain uses TRBV10-1 with TRBJ2-3; 9 bases agree with TRBD1. V was pared by 3 bases and J by 5 bases, with 3 bases of the junction left unmatched. This CDR3 region has 14 residues. CDR1 and CDR2 from the germline V gene are WNHNN and SYGVQD (reference sequence).

V and J are TRBV6-5 and TRBJ1-2; D not certain. The CDR3 sequence is 12 residues long. Germline loops: CDR1 MNHEY, CDR2 SVGAGI. Trimming took off 6 bases at V and 8 bases at J, with 13 bases between the two ends. CDR3 DNA sequence: TGTGCCAGCAGGGAGGCGGCGGAGGGCTACACCTTC. Translation: CASREAAEGYTF.

A single count supports this clone. The gene calls are TRBV5-6 and TRBJ2-3; 7 nucleotides match TRBD2. The germline V gene encodes CDR1 SGHDT and CDR2 YYEEEE. The CDR3 runs to 15 residues. The ends lost 4 bases at V and 3 bases at J; junction bases unmatched: 8. DNA of the CDR3: TGTGCCAGCAGCGCAGGACTAGATGGGACAGATACGCAGTATTTT. Its protein product is CASSAGLDGTDTQYF.

This clone was counted a few times. The chain combines TRBV5-4 with TRBJ1-4; D gene ambiguous. CDR1 and CDR2 from the germline V gene are SGHNT and YYREEE (reference sequence). CDR3 length: 15 amino acids. Trimming pared 1 base from V and 3 bases from J, leaving 10 bases between. As DNA, the CDR3 is TGTGCCAGCAGCTTGTTGTCAGGTCCTAATGAAAAACTGTTTTTT. Translation gives CASSLLSGPNEKLFF.

The J gene is TRBJ2-3, the V gene TRBV5-8, with D perhaps matching TRBD1 (6 bases). CDR1 and CDR2 (germline): SGHTS, YDEGEE. V dropped 2 bases and J dropped 9 bases, with 16 bases sitting between them. The CDR3 spans 14 residues. The CDR3 coding sequence is TGTGCCAGCAGCTTAAGAAGTCCAGGGGACACGCAGTATTTT. Translation gives CASSLRSPGDTQYF.

This chain links TRBV5-8 with TRBJ2-4; 14 positions match TRBD2. The CDR3 totals 16 residues. In germline, CDR1 is SGHTS, CDR2 YDEGEE. Trimming cost V 4 bases and J 4 bases; bases outside gene matches: 4. The CDR3 nucleotides are TGTGCCAGCAGCCTTGGGACTAGCGGGGGAAAAAACATTCAGTACTTC. This translates into CASSLGTSGGKNIQYF.

This chain connects TRBV7-9 to TRBJ1-4; the match to TRBD1 covers 7 bases. V lost 5 bases to trimming and J lost 7 bases; unmatched junction nucleotides: 7. From germline, CDR1 is SEHNR and CDR2 FQNEAQ (reference sequence). This CDR3 has 14 residues. The CDR3 DNA reads as TGTGCCAGCAGCCGGGGACAGCTTCCTGAAAAACTGTTTTTT. This translates into CASSRGQLPEKLFF.

The chain joins TRBV12-3 or TRBV12-4 to TRBJ1-2, with D possibly matching TRBD1 (5 bases). There are 12 residues in the CDR3. Trimming removed 6 bases at V and 8 bases at J, with 13 bases between. DNA for the CDR3: TGTGCCAGCAGGGGACGGGAGTACGGCTACACCTTC. This translates into CASRGREYGYTF.

This clone was picked up one time. The J gene is TRBJ1-6, the V gene TRBV10-3; 10 nucleotides align to TRBD1. V trimming: 8 bases; J trimming: 9 bases; junction bases outside the gene matches: 7. Per germline, CDR1 ENHRY and CDR2 SYGVKD. The CDR3 is 14 residues long. This CDR3 reads CAIDGTGDGSPLHF. The CDR3 DNA reads as TGTGCCATCGACGGGACAGGGGATGGTTCACCCCTCCACTTT.

The J gene is TRBJ2-4, the V gene TRBV10-3; TRBD1 matches at 7 bases. Unmatched junction bases numbered 5, after V lost 3 bases and J lost 0 bases. The CDR3 has 16 residues. CDR1 and CDR2 (germline): ENHRY, SYGVKD. CDR3 in DNA: TGTGCCATCAGTGAAACGGGACAGATAGCCAAAAACATTCAGTACTTC. This codes for CAISETGQIAKNIQYF.

This sequence joins TRBV7-2 and TRBJ2-2; 11 nucleotides line up with TRBD2. CDR1 is SGHTA, CDR2 FQGNSA, per germline. There are 16 residues in the CDR3. Trimming removed 6 bases from V and 8 bases from J; junction bases left unmatched: 11. CDR3 in DNA: TGTGCCAGCAGGATCTCCCTAGCGGGGGGCGGAGGGGAGCTGTTTTTT. It is translated as CASRISLAGGGGELFF. The complete variable domain, with remaining parts taken from reference TRBV7-2 and TRBJ2-2, reads GAGVSQSPSNKVTEKGKDVELRCDPISGHTALYWYRQSLGQGLEFLIYFQGNSAPDKSGLPSDRFSAERTGGSVSTLTIQRTQQEDSAVYLCASRISLAGGGGELFFGEGSRLTVL.

CDR3 sequence (DNA): TGTGCCAGCAGCTGGGGGGACACTGAAGCTTTCTTT. It yields the protein CASSWGDTEAFF. The chain combines TRBV5-8 with TRBJ1-1; TRBD1 is a possible D gene (5 bases). Germline V lookup: CDR1 SGHTS, CDR2 YDEGEE. V gave up 3 bases and J gave up 3 bases, with 6 bases separating them. The CDR3 loop spans 12 amino acids.

This clone was counted between two and nine times. The chain is built from TRBV9 and TRBJ1-1; perhaps TRBD1 as D (5 bases). The CDR3 runs to 15 residues. Trimming stripped 0 bases from V and 5 bases from J, with 14 bases between. The germline V gene has CDR1 SGDLS and CDR2 YYNGEE. The CDR3 sequence is CASSVASVGGTEAFF. In DNA, the CDR3 is TGTGCCAGCAGCGTAGCTAGCGTGGGGGGGACTGAAGCTTTCTTT.

The chain carries TRBV5-1 and TRBJ2-7, with D possibly being TRBD1 (5 bases). This CDR3 comprises 14 residues. V was trimmed by 5 bases and J by 6 bases, leaving 18 bases between them. The germline gives CDR1 SGHRS, CDR2 YFSETQ. CDR3 residues: CASRVQGARSEQYF. The CDR3, as DNA: TGCGCCAGCAGGGTGCAAGGGGCTAGGAGCGAGCAGTACTTC.

Notes on this clone: The final CDR3 position lacks the conserved phenylalanine or tryptophan, pointing to a likely read error. The DNA is left out, because the CDR3 cannot be placed on it with certainty; the CDR3 is given as TCRdb lists it. The chain recombines TRBV21-1 with TRBJ2-7; the DNA was not used to check the table's D call, TRBD2. TRBV21-1 is termed a pseudogene. Inclusive of both ends, the CDR3 amounts to 13 amino acids. The CDR3 here is CASSLQYSGLSSI.

The chain is built from TRBV7-9 and TRBJ1-1, with TRBD1 matching 8 bases. CDR1 SEHNR and CDR2 FQNEAQ come from the germline V gene (reference sequence). Trimming took 4 bases from V and 5 from J; bases not matched to a gene: 6. This CDR3 has 14 residues. CDR3 DNA: TGTGCCAGCAGCTCCGTAACAGGGGGAACTGAAGCTTTCTTT. Its translation is CASSSVTGGTEAFF.

V and J are TRBV5-6 and TRBJ2-7; 7 bases are shared with TRBD1. The CDR3 length is 14 residues. Germline V gene lookup returns CDR1 SGHDT and CDR2 YYEEEE. The ends lost 0 bases at V and 2 bases at J; junction bases unmatched: 2. The CDR3 loop is CASSLVQGAYEQYF. In DNA form, the CDR3 reads TGTGCCAGCAGCTTGGTCCAGGGGGCCTACGAGCAGTACTTC.

The chain has TRBV7-2 and TRBJ2-3, with D maybe TRBD1 (6 bases). The CDR3 totals 17 residues. V lost 4 bases and J lost 1, with 18 bases in between. Germline V lookup: CDR1 SGHTA, CDR2 FQGNSA. This CDR3 is CASSSWSRGTGTDTQYF. The CDR3 DNA sequence: TGTGCCAGCAGCTCTTGGAGCAGGGGAACAGGCACAGATACGCAGTATTTT.

The chain has TRBV7-9 and TRBJ2-5; D call uncertain. Germline loops: CDR1 SEHNR, CDR2 FQNEAQ (reference sequence). Between the trimmed V and J ends, which lost 8 bases and 2 bases, there was a span of 12 bases. The CDR3 contains 13 residues. CDR3 sequence reads: CASQAQAQETQYF. The CDR3 bases are TGTGCCAGCCAGGCGCAGGCACAAGAGACCCAGTACTTC.

The chain employs TRBV5-4 and TRBJ2-5; the match to TRBD1 covers 8 bases. The germline gives CDR1 SGHNT, CDR2 YYREEE (reference sequence). Trimming took 4 bases from V and 5 from J; bases not matched to a gene: 7. The CDR3 has 14 amino acids. CDR3 DNA sequence: TGTGCCAGCAGCCTCCAGGGGGCGGAGGAGACCCAGTACTTC. It specifies CASSLQGAEETQYF.

This clone was detected once. The chain is built from TRBV7-2 and TRBJ1-5, with 9 nucleotides matching TRBD1. The germline V gene has CDR1 SGHTA and CDR2 FQGNSA. The CDR3 length is 15 residues. Trimming at V came to 4 bases and at J to 5 bases, leaving 6 bases not matched to a gene. The CDR3 spells CASSWGGDRDQPQHF. The CDR3 bases are TGTGCCAGCAGCTGGGGGGGGGACAGGGATCAGCCCCAGCATTTT.